This T cell receptor beta chain was retrieved from a study of T cell repertoires in cytomegalovirus infection. The V gene lost 0 bases and the J gene lost 3 bases, with 17 bases spanning the gap. Germline-derived CDR1 and CDR2 are MNHEY and SVGAGI. The CDR3 has 17 residues. Using its own MiXCR run on the reads, TCRdb lists one record per CDR3 protein. The sample has around 800,000 distinct CDR3 sequences, 32% seen once. In its sample, this clonotype was seen many times. Antigen specificity is unknown. The sequences come from cultured CD8+ T cells from PBMCs, collected from culture after CMV antigen stimulation. This chain joins TRBV6-5 and TRBJ1-2; the D is unclear. The clonotype originates from a human donor in good health (CMV status not recorded). Some clones in this sample may be carry-over from other donors' samples. CDR3 DNA sequence: TGTGCCAGCAGTTACTCGGATTTTCCCAGCACTCACTATGGCTACACCTTC. It encodes CASSYSDFPSTHYGYTF.